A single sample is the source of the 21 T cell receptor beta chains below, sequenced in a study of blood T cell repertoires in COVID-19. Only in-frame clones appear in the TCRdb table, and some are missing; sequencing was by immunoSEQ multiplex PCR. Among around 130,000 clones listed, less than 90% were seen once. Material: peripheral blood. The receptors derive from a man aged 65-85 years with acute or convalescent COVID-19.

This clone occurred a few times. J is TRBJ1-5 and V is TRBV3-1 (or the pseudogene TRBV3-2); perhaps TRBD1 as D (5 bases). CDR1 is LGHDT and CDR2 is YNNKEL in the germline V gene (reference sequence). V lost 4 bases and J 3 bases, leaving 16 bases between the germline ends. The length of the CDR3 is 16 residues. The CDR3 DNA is TGTGCCAGCAGCCTCAGTTATGGGGGGACCAATCAGCCCCAGCATTTT. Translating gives CASSLSYGGTNQPQHF.

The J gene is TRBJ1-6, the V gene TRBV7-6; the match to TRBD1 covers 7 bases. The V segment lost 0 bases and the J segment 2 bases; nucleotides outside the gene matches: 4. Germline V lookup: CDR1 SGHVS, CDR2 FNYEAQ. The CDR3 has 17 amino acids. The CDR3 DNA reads TGTGCCAGCAGCTTAGCACAGGGGAGCACCTATAATTCACCCCTCCACTTT. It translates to CASSLAQGSTYNSPLHF.

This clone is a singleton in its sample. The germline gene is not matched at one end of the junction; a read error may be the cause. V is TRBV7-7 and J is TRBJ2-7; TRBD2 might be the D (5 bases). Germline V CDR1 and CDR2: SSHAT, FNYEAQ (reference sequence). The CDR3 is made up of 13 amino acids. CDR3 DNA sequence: TGTGCTAGCAGCTTAGATCTGGGAGACGAGCAGTACTTC. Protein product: CASSLDLGDEQYF.

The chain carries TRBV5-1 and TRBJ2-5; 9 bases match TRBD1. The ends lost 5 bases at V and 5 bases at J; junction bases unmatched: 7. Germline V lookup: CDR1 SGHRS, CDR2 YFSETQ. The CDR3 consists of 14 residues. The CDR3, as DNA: TGCGCCAGCAGTCGACAGGGGGGGGTCGAGACCCAGTACTTC. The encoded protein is CASSRQGGVETQYF.

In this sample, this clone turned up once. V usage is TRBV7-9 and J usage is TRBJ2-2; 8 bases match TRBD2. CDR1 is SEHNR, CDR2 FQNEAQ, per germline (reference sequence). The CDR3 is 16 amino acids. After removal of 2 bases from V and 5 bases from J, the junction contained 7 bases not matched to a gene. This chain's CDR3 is CASSLTGTRNTGELFF. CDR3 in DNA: TGTGCCAGCAGCTTAACCGGGACTAGGAATACCGGGGAGCTGTTTTTT.

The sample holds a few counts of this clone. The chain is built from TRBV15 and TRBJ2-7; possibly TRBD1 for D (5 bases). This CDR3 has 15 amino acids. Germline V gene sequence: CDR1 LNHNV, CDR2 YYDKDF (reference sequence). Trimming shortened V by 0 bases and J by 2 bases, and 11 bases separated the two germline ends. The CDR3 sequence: CATSRDPGSTYEQYF. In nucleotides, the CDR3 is TGTGCCACCAGCAGAGATCCAGGGTCAACCTACGAGCAGTACTTC.

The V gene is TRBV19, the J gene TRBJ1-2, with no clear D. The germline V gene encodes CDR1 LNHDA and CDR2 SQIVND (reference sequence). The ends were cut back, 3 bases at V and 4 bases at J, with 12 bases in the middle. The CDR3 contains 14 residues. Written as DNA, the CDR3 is TGTGCCAGTAGTATTGGACTCATTTCCTATGGCTACACCTTC. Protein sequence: CASSIGLISYGYTF.

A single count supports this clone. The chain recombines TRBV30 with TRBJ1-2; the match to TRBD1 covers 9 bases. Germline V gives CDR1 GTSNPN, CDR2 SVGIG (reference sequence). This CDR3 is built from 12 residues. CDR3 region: CATDRGNYGYTF. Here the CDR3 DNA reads TGTGCAACGGACAGGGGTAACTATGGCTACACCTTC.

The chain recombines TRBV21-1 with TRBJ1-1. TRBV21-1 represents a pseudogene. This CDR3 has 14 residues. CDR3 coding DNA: TGTGCCAGCAGCAAAGGGGGGGGCCGGACTGAAGCTTTCTTT. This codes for CASSKGGGRTEAFF.

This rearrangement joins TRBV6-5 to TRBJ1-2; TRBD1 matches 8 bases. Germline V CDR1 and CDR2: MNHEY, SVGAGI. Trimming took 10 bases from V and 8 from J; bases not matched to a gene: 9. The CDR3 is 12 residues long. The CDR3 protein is CAIRRQGWGYTF. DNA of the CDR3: TGTGCCATCCGGAGACAGGGGTGGGGCTACACCTTC.

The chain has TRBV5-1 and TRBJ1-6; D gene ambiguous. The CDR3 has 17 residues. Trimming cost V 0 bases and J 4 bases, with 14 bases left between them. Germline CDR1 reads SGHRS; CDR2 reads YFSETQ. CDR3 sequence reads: CASSLAPGAAYNSPLHF. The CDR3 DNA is TGCGCCAGCAGCTTGGCACCCGGAGCTGCTTATAATTCACCCCTCCACTTT.

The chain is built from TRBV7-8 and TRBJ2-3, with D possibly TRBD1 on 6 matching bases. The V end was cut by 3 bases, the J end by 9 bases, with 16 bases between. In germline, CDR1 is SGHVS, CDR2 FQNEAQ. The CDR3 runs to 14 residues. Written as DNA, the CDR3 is TGTGCCAGCAGCTTGTACAGGGTAGGGGACACGCAGTATTTT. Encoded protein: CASSLYRVGDTQYF.

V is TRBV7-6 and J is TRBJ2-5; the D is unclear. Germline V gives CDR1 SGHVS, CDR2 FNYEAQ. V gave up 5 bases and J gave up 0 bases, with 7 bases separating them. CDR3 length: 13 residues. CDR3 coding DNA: TGTGCCAGCAGCACAGTGTACCAAGAGACCCAGTACTTC. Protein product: CASSTVYQETQYF.

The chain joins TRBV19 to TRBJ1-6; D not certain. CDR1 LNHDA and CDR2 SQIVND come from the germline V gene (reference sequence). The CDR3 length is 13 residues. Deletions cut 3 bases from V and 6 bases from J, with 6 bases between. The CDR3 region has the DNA TGTGCCAGTAGTATTGAGGGTAATTCACCCCTCCACTTT. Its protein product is CASSIEGNSPLHF.

For the CDR3, the DNA is TGTGCCAGCAGCTTGGGTATCGGGGTCGCCTATGGCTACACCTTC. Translation gives CASSLGIGVAYGYTF. This chain connects TRBV5-6 to TRBJ1-2, with D unresolved. CDR3 length: 15 amino acids. Trimming took 0 bases from V and 4 from J, leaving 13 bases between them. Looked up from germline, CDR1 is SGHDT and CDR2 is YYEEEE.

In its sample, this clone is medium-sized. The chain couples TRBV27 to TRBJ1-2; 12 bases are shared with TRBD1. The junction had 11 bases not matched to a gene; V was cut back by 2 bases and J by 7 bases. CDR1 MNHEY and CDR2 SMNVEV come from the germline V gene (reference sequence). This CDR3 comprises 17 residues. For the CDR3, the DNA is TGTGCCAGCAGTTTAGGGGGGACAGGGGGCGCCTACGCTGGCTACACCTTC. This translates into CASSLGGTGGAYAGYTF.

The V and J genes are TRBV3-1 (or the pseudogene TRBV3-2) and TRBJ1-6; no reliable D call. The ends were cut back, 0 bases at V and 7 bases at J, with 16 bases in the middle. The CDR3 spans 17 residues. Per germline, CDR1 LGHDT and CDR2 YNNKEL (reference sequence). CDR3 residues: CASSQDPRVLGNSPLHF. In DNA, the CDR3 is TGTGCCAGCAGCCAAGATCCGAGGGTATTGGGAAATTCACCCCTCCACTTT.

The CDR3 region has the DNA TGCGCCAGCAGCTTGGCCGGGGAGGAGCAGTTCTTC. Its translation: CASSLAGEEQFF. This chain connects TRBV5-1 to TRBJ2-1, with D maybe TRBD2 (5 bases). The CDR3 is 12 amino acids. The germline V gene has CDR1 SGHRS and CDR2 YFSETQ. Trimming took 0 bases from V and 10 from J, leaving 8 bases between them.

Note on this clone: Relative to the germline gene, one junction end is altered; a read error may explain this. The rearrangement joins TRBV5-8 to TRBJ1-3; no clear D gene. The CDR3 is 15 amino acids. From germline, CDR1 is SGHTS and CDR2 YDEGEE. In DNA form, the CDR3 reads TGTGCCAGCACCTTGTCTGGCGCCGGGGGAAACACCATATATTTT. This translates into CASTLSGAGGNTIYF.

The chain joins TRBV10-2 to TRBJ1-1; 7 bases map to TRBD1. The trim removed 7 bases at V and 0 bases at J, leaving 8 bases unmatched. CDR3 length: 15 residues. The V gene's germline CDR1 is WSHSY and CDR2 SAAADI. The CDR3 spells CASKRDSHLNTEAFF. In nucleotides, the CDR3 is TGCGCCAGCAAACGGGACAGTCATCTGAACACTGAAGCTTTCTTT.

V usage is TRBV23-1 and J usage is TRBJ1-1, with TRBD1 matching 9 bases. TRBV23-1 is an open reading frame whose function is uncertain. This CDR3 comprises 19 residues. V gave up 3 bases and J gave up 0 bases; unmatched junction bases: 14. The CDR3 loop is CASSQKTQGAWCMNTEAFF. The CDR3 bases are TGCGCCAGCAGTCAGAAAACACAGGGGGCATGGTGTATGAACACTGAAGCTTTCTTT.